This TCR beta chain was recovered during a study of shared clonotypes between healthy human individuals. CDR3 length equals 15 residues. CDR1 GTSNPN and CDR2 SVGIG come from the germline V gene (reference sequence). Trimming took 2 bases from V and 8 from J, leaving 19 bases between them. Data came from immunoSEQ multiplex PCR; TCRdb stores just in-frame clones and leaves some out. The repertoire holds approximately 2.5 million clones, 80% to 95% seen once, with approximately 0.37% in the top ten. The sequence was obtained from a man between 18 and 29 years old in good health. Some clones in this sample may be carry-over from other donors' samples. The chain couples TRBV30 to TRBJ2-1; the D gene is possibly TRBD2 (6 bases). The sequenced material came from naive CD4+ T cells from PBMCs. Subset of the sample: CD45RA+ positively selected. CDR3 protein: CAWSRVGGAYDEQFF. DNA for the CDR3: TGTGCCTGGAGTCGCGTGGGGGGTGCATACGATGAGCAGTTCTTC.